Presented here are 7 T cell receptor beta chains from one specimen sequenced in a study of cytomegalovirus exposure and HLA in healthy donors. The primer mix had 60 Vbeta and 13 Jbeta primers. Profiling relied on immunoSEQ multiplex PCR, and the TCRdb table lists in-frame clones only, not all of them. Among around 74,000 clones listed, roughly 85% were seen once. Material: PBMCs. The receptors were sampled from a man under 40 in good health and CMV-seronegative.

The chain combines TRBV7-9 with TRBJ2-2, with TRBD1 as a possible D gene (5 bases). V was pared by 5 bases and J by 1 base, with 5 bases between. Germline CDR1 and CDR2: SEHNR and FQNEAQ (reference sequence). This CDR3 has 13 amino acids. The CDR3 sequence: CASSGQNTGELFF. CDR3 sequence (DNA): TGTGCCAGCAGCGGACAGAACACCGGGGAGCTGTTTTTT.

This clone was detected a few times. V and J are TRBV5-5 and TRBJ2-3; perhaps TRBD2 as D (6 bases). This CDR3 contains 13 residues. The V gene's germline CDR1 is SGHKS and CDR2 YYEKEE (reference sequence). With 9 bases removed from V and 3 bases from J, the gap between germline ends came to 14 bases. CDR3 region: CATRWGVTDTQYF. The CDR3 DNA sequence: TGTGCCACCCGGTGGGGGGTGACAGATACGCAGTATTTT.

This clone has a single count. This chain uses TRBV5-1 with TRBJ2-1; TRBD1 is a possible D gene (5 bases). The CDR3 covers 13 residues. V lost 7 bases, J lost 9 bases, and 17 bases lay in between. Looked up from germline, CDR1 is SGHRS and CDR2 is YFSETQ. As DNA, the CDR3 is TGCGCCAGCTCCCCGCTGACAGTGGCTGAGCAGTTCTTC. Its protein product is CASSPLTVAEQFF.

V is TRBV2 and J is TRBJ1-5, with 7 positions matching TRBD1. Germline loops: CDR1 SNHLY, CDR2 FYNNEI. V lost 8 bases and J lost 0; bases outside the gene matches: 4. The CDR3 covers 14 residues. For the CDR3, the DNA is TGTGCCAGCGAGGGACAGAGTAGCAATCAGCCCCAGCATTTT. Amino acids: CASEGQSSNQPQHF. The full variable domain, completed using reference TRBV2 and TRBJ1-5, is EPEVTQTPSHQVTQMGQEVILRCVPISNHLYFYWYRQILGQKVEFLVSFYNNEISEKSEIFDDQFSVERPDGSNFTLKIRSTKLEDSAMYFCASEGQSSNQPQHFGDGTRLSIL.

The chain uses TRBV29-1 and TRBJ2-2; 10 positions agree with TRBD2. The CDR3 runs 16 residues. Trimming took 0 bases from V and 5 from J; bases not matched to a gene: 6. The germline V gene encodes CDR1 SQVTM and CDR2 ANQGSEA. Here the CDR3 reads CSVEDPLAGSTGELFF. The CDR3 coding sequence is TGCAGCGTTGAAGATCCACTAGCGGGGAGTACCGGGGAGCTGTTTTTT.

The chain combines TRBV27 with TRBJ1-3, with 9 bases aligning to TRBD1. The CDR3 is made up of 16 amino acids. The germline V gene encodes CDR1 MNHEY and CDR2 SMNVEV (reference sequence). Trimming at V came to 4 bases and at J to 4 bases, leaving 8 bases not matched to a gene. Here the CDR3 DNA reads TGTGCCAGCAGTTCGCTAGGGACAGGGAGCGGAAACACCATATATTTT. It encodes CASSSLGTGSGNTIYF.

The chain couples TRBV4-2 to TRBJ2-4; D is possibly TRBD2 (6 bases). Germline V gene lookup returns CDR1 LGHNA and CDR2 YNFKEQ. This CDR3 is 15 amino acids long. Trimming removed 0 bases at V and 7 bases at J, with 13 bases between. CDR3 in DNA: TGTGCCAGCAGCCAAGACGGGACCGGGACTAACATTCAGTACTTC. Its translation is CASSQDGTGTNIQYF.